This TCR beta chain was sequenced for a study of cytomegalovirus exposure and HLA in healthy donors. Study-level information: Membership in the Caucasian-associated ancestry cluster was found for 81% of 350 to 450 genotyped donors. Study findings and constraints: Within a later analysis, the majority of CMV-associated TCR beta chains appeared HLA-restricted. Exclusion as indistinguishable affected some V segments, including TRBV6-2 and TRBV6-3.

This PCR relied on a set of 60 Vbeta primers and 13 Jbeta primers. The assay was immunoSEQ multiplex PCR, and TCRdb's table has in-frame clones only and misses some. The repertoire holds about 220,000 clones, with 82% as singletons. Trimming cost V 4 bases and J 4 bases; bases outside gene matches: 8. The CDR3 sequence is 16 residues long. Germline CDR1 and CDR2: SGHAT and FQNNGV. In the case of this clone: Its antigen is unknown.

V usage is TRBV11-2 and J usage is TRBJ2-1; 9 nucleotides line up with TRBD2. The sequenced sample was PBMCs. This TCR was recovered from a woman in her 40s in good health and CMV-seropositive. CDR3 sequence: CASSSSLAGTYNEQFF. The CDR3 DNA is TGTGCCAGCAGCTCCTCCCTAGCGGGGACGTACAATGAGCAGTTCTTC.